What follows are 5 T cell receptor beta chains derived from one specimen sequenced in a study of early T cells in non-severe SARS-CoV-2 infection. MiXCR, run by TCRdb on the 5' RACE reads, gives a single entry per CDR3 protein. Found here are around 60,000 distinct CDR3 sequences, over 20% of them singletons; the top ten hold 15% to 20%. The sequenced sample was whole blood, obtained at baseline. Source of these receptors: an adult who was a healthcare worker with PCR-confirmed SARS-CoV-2 infection or an uninfected control (not recorded which).

The genes are TRBV7-8 and TRBJ1-1; D is unclear. The V end lost 4 bases, the J end lost 7 bases, and 22 bases lay between the germline ends. CDR1 SGHVS and CDR2 FQNEAQ come from the germline V gene. This CDR3 region has 16 residues. In DNA form, the CDR3 reads TGTGCCAGCAGCTACATAATTCGCGCCGGGGATGGTGAAGCTTTCTTT. The encoded protein is CASSYIIRAGDGEAFF.

CDR3 DNA sequence: TGTGCCAGCAGCGTAGTGGAAGCGGGGGGCACAGATACGCAGTATTTT. This gives the protein CASSVVEAGGTDTQYF. This chain connects TRBV9 to TRBJ2-3; 8 positions match TRBD2. CDR3 length equals 16 residues. Germline V CDR1 and CDR2: SGDLS, YYNGEE. The junction had 4 bases not matched to a gene; V was cut back by 0 bases and J by 1 base.

In its sample, this clonotype was seen a few times. The chain carries TRBV28 and TRBJ2-1; D uncertain. The CDR3 spans 14 residues. V was shortened by 4 bases and J by 0 bases, with 7 bases between the two germline ends. The germline V gene has CDR1 MDHEN and CDR2 SYDVKM. This chain's CDR3 is CASSWGSSYNEQFF. CDR3 nucleotides: TGTGCCAGCAGTTGGGGAAGCTCCTACAATGAGCAGTTCTTC.

The V and J genes are TRBV18 and TRBJ2-6, with unresolved D. Germline V lookup: CDR1 KGHSH, CDR2 LQKENI. V was shortened by 3 bases and J by 3 bases, with 9 bases between the two germline ends. This CDR3 is built from 15 residues. The CDR3 protein is CASSPAADGANVLTF. The CDR3 nucleotides are TGTGCCAGCTCACCGGCGGCGGATGGGGCCAACGTCCTGACTTTC.

In this sample, this clonotype turned up many times. The genes are TRBV30 and TRBJ1-2; unclear D gene. Germline-derived CDR1 and CDR2 are GTSNPN and SVGIG (reference sequence). V gave up 3 bases and J gave up 2 bases, with 10 bases separating them. This CDR3 is built from 13 residues. For the CDR3, the DNA is TGTGCCTGGAGCCCCGATTTAAACTATGGCTACACCTTC. It codes for CAWSPDLNYGYTF.